The 5 T cell receptor beta chains presented below share a single source sample, sequenced in a study of cytomegalovirus exposure and HLA in healthy donors. The assay was immunoSEQ multiplex PCR, and TCRdb's table has in-frame clones only and misses some. The sample has some 160,000 clones; roughly 90% are singletons. Material: PBMCs. The source is a man between 18 and 29 years old in good health and CMV-seronegative.

The chain joins TRBV2 to TRBJ2-5; 10 bases align to TRBD2. CDR1 is SNHLY and CDR2 is FYNNEI in the germline V gene. The CDR3 runs to 15 residues. With 4 bases clipped from V and 1 base from J, the junction kept 3 bases outside the gene matches. Here the CDR3 reads CASSGLAGAQETQYF. CDR3 nucleotides: TGTGCCAGCAGTGGGCTAGCGGGGGCCCAAGAGACCCAGTACTTC.

This clone was seen once. The chain combines TRBV2 with TRBJ2-2, with TRBD2 matching over 7 bases. Unmatched junction bases numbered 5, after V lost 6 bases and J lost 4 bases. The CDR3 loop spans 14 amino acids. The germline V gene encodes CDR1 SNHLY and CDR2 FYNNEI. The CDR3, as DNA: TGTGCCAGCAGGACACTAGCGAGCACCGGGGAGCTGTTTTTT. The encoded protein is CASRTLASTGELFF.

The chain couples TRBV25-1 to TRBJ1-5; possible D gene TRBD1, 5 bases. The length of the CDR3 is 13 residues. Trimming took off 4 bases at V and 5 bases at J, with 9 bases between the two ends. In germline, CDR1 is MGHDK, CDR2 SYGVNS. The DNA for the CDR3 is TGTGCCAGCAGTGGGCAGGGCGATCAGCCCCAGCATTTT. Amino acid sequence: CASSGQGDQPQHF.

The chain links TRBV7-9 to TRBJ1-2; D is possibly TRBD1 (5 bases). Germline lookup yields CDR1 SEHNR and CDR2 FQNEAQ (reference sequence). This CDR3 has 15 amino acids. V was cut by 0 bases and J by 7 bases, with 15 bases left in between. The CDR3 DNA sequence: TGTGCCAGCAGCTTAGCGTTCCCTTCAGGGTCTGGCTACACCTTC. It is translated as CASSLAFPSGSGYTF.

The chain recombines TRBV6-1 with TRBJ2-5; 9 bases fit TRBD2. The CDR3 runs 14 residues. After removal of 7 bases from V and 5 bases from J, the junction contained 8 bases not matched to a gene. Germline V lookup: CDR1 MNHNS, CDR2 SASEGT. The CDR3 reads CASKQGGRGETQYF. CDR3 bases: TGTGCCAGCAAGCAGGGCGGGAGGGGGGAGACCCAGTACTTC.